This T cell receptor (beta chain) was documented in a study of blood T cells in healthy people across ages. This clonotype was recorded a few times. The use of a sample-barcoded 5' primer and a J-beta primer mix characterized a second PCR of roughly 6 to 11 cycles. Researchers report that each sample yielded at least 2.5 million CDR3-containing paired-end reads. TCRdb processed the 5' RACE reads anew with MiXCR; each CDR3 protein has one entry. The repertoire includes 750,000 to 850,000 distinct CDR3 sequences, approximately 25% of them detected once, and more than 3% sits in the top ten. The CDR3 extends over 20 amino acids. These data also formed part of another study, on T cells of mothers and their children. From that paper: The sample comes from roughly 9 healthy Caucasian donors: mothers and children.

This clonotype originated in a boy aged 10-17 years in good health. This sequence joins TRBV21-1 and TRBJ2-6; the table's D gene call, TRBD1, was not cross checked with the DNA. TRBV21-1 is recorded as a pseudogene. Material for sequencing was blood. CDR3 sequence (DNA): TGTGCCAGCAGCAAAGGGGATGGTTTGGCAGGGATTAAGGGGGCCAACGTCCTGACTTTC. Amino acids: CASSKGDGLAGIKGANVLTF.